The entry below gives a single T cell receptor beta chain sequence along with its context. The CDR3 extends over 15 amino acids. Germline CDR1 SGDLS, CDR2 YYNGEE. Losses at the gene ends were 0 bases for V and 4 bases for J; bases not matched to a gene: 2. This entry is derived from a study of identifying expanded T cells in peripheral blood. Only in-frame clones appear in the TCRdb table, and some are missing; sequencing was by immunoSEQ multiplex PCR. The table records over 100,000 clones, approximately 90% of them present only once. The chain is built from TRBV9 and TRBJ2-1; 9 bases map to TRBD2. Sequenced: blood. This clonotype was obtained from a person aged 18 to 75 in good health. Here the CDR3 DNA reads TGTGCCAGCAGCGTAGGAAGCGGGGGGTACAATGAGCAGTTCTTC. Protein sequence: CASSVGSGGYNEQFF. Based on the CDR3 plus reference TRBV9 and TRBJ2-1, the full variable domain is DSGVTQTPKHLITATGQRVTLRCSPRSGDLSVYWYQQSLDQGLQFLIQYYNGEERAKGNILERFSAQQFPDLHSELNLSSLELGDSALYFCASSVGSGGYNEQFFGPGTRLTVL.